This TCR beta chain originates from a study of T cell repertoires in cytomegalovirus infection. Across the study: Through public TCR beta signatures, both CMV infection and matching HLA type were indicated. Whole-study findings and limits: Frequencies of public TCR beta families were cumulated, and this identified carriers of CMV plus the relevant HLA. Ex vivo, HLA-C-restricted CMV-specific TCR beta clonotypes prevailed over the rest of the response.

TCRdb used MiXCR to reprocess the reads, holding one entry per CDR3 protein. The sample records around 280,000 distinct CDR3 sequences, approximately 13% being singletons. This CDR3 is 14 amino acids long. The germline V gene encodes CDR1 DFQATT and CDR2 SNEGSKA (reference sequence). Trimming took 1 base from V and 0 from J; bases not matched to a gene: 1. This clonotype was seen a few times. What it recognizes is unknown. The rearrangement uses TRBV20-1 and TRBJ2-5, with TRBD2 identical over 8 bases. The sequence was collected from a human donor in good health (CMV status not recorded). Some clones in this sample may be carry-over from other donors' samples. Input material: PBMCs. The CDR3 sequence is CSARVAGNQETQYF. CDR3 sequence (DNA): TGCAGTGCTAGAGTAGCGGGGAACCAAGAGACCCAGTACTTC.